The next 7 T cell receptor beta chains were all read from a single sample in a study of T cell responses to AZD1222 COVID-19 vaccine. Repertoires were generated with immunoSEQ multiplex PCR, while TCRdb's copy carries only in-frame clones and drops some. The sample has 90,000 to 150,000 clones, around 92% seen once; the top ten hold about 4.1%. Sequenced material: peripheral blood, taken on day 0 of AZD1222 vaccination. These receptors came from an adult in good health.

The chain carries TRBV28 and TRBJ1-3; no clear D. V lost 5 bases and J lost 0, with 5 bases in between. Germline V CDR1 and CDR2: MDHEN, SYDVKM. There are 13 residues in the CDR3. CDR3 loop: CASSEYSGNTIYF. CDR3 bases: TGTGCCAGCAGTGAGTACTCTGGAAACACCATATATTTT.

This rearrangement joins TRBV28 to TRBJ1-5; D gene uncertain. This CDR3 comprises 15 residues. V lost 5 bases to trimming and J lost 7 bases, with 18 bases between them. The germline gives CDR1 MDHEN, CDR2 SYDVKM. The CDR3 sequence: CASSPGPRLTQPQHF. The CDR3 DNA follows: TGTGCCAGCAGTCCCGGACCCCGGTTGACCCAGCCCCAGCATTTT.

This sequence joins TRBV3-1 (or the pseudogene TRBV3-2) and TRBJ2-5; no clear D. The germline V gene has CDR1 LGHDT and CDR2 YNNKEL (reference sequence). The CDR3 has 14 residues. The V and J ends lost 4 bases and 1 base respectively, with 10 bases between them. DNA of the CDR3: TGTGCCAGCAGCCTGAGCCCGACCCAAGAGACCCAGTACTTC. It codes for CASSLSPTQETQYF.

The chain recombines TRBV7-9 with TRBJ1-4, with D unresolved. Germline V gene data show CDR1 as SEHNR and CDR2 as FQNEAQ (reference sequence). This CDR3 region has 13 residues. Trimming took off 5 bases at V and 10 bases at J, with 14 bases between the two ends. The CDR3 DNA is TGTGCCAGCAGCGAGGACGGGAGTGGAAAACTGTTTTTT. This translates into CASSEDGSGKLFF. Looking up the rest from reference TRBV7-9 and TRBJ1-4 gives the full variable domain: DTGVSQNPRHKITKRGQNVTFRCDPISEHNRLYWYRQTLGQGPEFLTYFQNEAQLEKSRLLSDRFSAERPKGSFSTLEIQRTEQGDSAMYLCASSEDGSGKLFFGSGTQLSVL.

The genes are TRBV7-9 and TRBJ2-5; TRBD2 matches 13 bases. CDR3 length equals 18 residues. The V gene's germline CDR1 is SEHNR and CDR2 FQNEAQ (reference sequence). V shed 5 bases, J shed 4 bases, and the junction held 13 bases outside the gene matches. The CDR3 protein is CASSPRTSGSSKGETQYF. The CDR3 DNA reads TGTGCCAGCAGCCCGAGGACTAGCGGGAGTTCTAAGGGAGAGACCCAGTACTTC.

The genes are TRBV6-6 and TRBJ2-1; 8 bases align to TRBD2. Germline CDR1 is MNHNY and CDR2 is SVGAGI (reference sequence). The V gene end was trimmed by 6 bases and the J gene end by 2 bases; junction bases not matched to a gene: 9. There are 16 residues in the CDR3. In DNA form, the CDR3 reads TGTGCCAGCAGACCGACCGGCGGGAGGACCTACAATGAGCAGTTCTTC. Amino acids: CASRPTGGRTYNEQFF.

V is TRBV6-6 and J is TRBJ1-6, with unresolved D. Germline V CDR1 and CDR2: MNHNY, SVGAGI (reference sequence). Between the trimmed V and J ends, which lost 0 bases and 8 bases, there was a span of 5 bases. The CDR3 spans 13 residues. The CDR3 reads CASSYSGDSPLHF. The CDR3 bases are TGTGCCAGCAGTTACTCGGGCGATTCACCCCTCCACTTT.